This T cell receptor (beta chain) is drawn from a study of CD4+ T cells in melanoma. Assay used: immunoSEQ multiplex PCR; TCRdb lists only in-frame clones, some missing. This sample has around 10,000 clones, with roughly two thirds found just once. V was clipped by 5 bases and J by 1 base, with 9 bases between them. Looked up from germline, CDR1 is SNHLY and CDR2 is FYNNEI. CDR3 length: 14 amino acids. Turning to this clone: The antigen remains unidentified.

General observations from the study: Diverse differentiation states were reported for melanoma neoantigen-specific CD4+ T cells. A reported correlation linked neoantigen-specific CD4+ T cells to CD8+, macrophage and B cell function.

The specimen sequenced was cells from a culture (not recorded whether cultured in vitro). The chain combines TRBV2 with TRBJ1-5, with a tentative D call TRBD1 (5 bases). This sequence was found in a human donor with melanoma. In DNA, the CDR3 is TGTGCCAGCAGTCAGGGCTTAAGCAATCAGCCCCAGCATTTT. Translated: CASSQGLSNQPQHF.